The clone carrying this TCR beta chain occurred a few times. Its antigen is not identified. This entry belongs to a study of CD8 T cells in ankylosing spondylitis. Using quantitative 5'-RACE with molecular barcodes, the authors made TCR beta libraries. TCRdb fed the 5' RACE reads into MiXCR, producing one record per CDR3 protein. The sample carries under 250,000 distinct CDR3 sequences, about 7.3% recorded once. General study results and limits: Reportedly, significant enrichment of disease-linked clones occurred in matched ankylosing spondylitis synovial fluid. There was a TCR beta motif, made of several highly homologous variants, that appeared characteristic of ankylosing spondylitis blood. Past research had described some motif variants in reactive arthritis synovial fluid and blood.

Looked up from germline, CDR1 is DFQATT and CDR2 is SNEGSKA (reference sequence). V was pared by 3 bases and J by 3 bases, with 7 bases of the junction left unmatched. The CDR3 spans 14 residues. The genes are TRBV20-1 and TRBJ1-2; 7 bases agree with TRBD1. The sequenced sample consisted of blood, either unsorted or a sorted T cell fraction (not recorded which). This TCR derives from a male donor with ankylosing spondylitis. The CDR3 sequence is CSASEGAFDYGYTF. The DNA of the CDR3 is TGCAGTGCTAGTGAGGGGGCGTTCGACTATGGCTACACCTTC.